A selection of T cell receptor beta chains follows, all from one sample in a study of T cell responses to AZD1222 COVID-19 vaccine. This table comes from immunoSEQ multiplex PCR, and its TCRdb copy is limited to in-frame clones, with some not included. This sample has tens of thousands of clones; approximately 85% occur once, and the top ten carry roughly an eighth. The sequences come from peripheral blood, collected 28 days after the second AZD1222 dose. The source of these receptors is an adult who received the AZD1222 COVID-19 vaccine. The CDR3 runs from the conserved cysteine through the conserved F or W. Fields, in order: J gene, D gene, V gene, clone size, CDR3 DNA, CDR3 protein. D genes are given only for firm matches. Only some rows state a clone size, as once, few, many or a class for expanded clones.

TRBJ1-2,NA,TRBV5-8,few,TGTGCCAGCAGCTTGGGACGACAAAGGGGCAGGGGCTACACCTTC,CASSLGRQRGRGYTF
TRBJ1-4,TRBD1,TRBV5-1,once,TGCGCCAGCAGCAATGGACAGGGGAATGAAAAACTGTTTTTT,CASSNGQGNEKLFF
TRBJ1-6,NA,TRBV11-2,NA,TGTGCCAGCAGCCTAGTTAAGAAATCACCCCTCCACTTT,CASSLVKKSPLHF
TRBJ2-1,TRBD2,TRBV2,NA,TGTGCCAGCAGCCTATGGGGGGGTGAGCAGTTCTTC,CASSLWGGEQFF
TRBJ1-1,NA,TRBV29-1,NA,TGCAGCGTTGGTGGACAAATGAACACTGAAGCTTTCTTT,CSVGGQMNTEAFF
TRBJ1-2,TRBD1,TRBV6-5,once,TGTGCCAGCAGTTACTCGGGGGGCACAGGGGCGTATGGCTACACCTTC,CASSYSGGTGAYGYTF
TRBJ1-6,TRBD1,TRBV5-5,once,TGTGCCAGCAGCTTAACCTTTGACAGGGTTGGTTCACCCCTCCACTTT,CASSLTFDRVGSPLHF
TRBJ1-2,NA,TRBV7-8,NA,TGTGCCAGCAGCTTTCGGGGGGATTCTAACTATGGCTACACCTTC,CASSFRGDSNYGYTF
TRBJ1-2,NA,TRBV7-5,once,TGTGCCAGAAGCTCTAAGGGAGGGAATGGCTACACCTTC,CARSSKGGNGYTF
TRBJ1-6,NA,TRBV11-2,NA,TGTGCCAGCAGCTTAGACGCATTAGGGGGGTCCCTCCACTTT,CASSLDALGGSLHF
TRBJ1-2,TRBD1,TRBV5-1,NA,TGCGCCAGCAGGACCGACAGGGAGAAAATTGGCTACACCTTC,CASRTDREKIGYTF
TRBJ1-3,TRBD1,TRBV19,few,TGTGCCAGTAATCCGGGACAGGGAGGATCGAAACCTGGAAACACCATATATTTT,CASNPGQGGSKPGNTIYF
TRBJ2-1,TRBD2,TRBV11-3,NA,TGTGCCAGCAGCTCCGTAGCGGGGACCTACAATGAGCAGTTCTTC,CASSSVAGTYNEQFF